The clone carrying this T cell receptor beta chain came up once. The record originates from a study of T cell responses to AZD1222 COVID-19 vaccine. The repertoire was sequenced with immunoSEQ multiplex PCR; TCRdb's copy has only in-frame clones and lacks some. The data hold approximately 73,000 clones, with 82% observed a single time. There are 12 residues in the CDR3. Germline CDR1 and CDR2: KGHSH and LQKENI. Trimming removed 2 bases from V and 4 bases from J, with 5 bases in between. The input for sequencing was peripheral blood, taken on day 0 of AZD1222 vaccination. This TCR was sampled from an adult in good health. The genes are TRBV18 and TRBJ1-2; no definite D call. The CDR3 DNA reads as TGTGCCAGCTCACCAGGAACCTATGGCTACACCTTC. Translation: CASSPGTYGYTF.